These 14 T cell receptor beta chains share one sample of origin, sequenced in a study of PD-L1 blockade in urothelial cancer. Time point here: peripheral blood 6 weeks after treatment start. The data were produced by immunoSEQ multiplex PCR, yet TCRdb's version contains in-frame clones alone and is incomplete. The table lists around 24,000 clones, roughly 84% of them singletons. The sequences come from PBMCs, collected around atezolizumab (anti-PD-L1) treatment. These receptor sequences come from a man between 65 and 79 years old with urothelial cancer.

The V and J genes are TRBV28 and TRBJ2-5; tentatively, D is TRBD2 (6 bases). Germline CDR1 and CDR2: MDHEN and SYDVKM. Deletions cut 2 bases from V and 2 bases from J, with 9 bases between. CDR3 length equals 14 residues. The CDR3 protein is CASSLGGGQETQYF. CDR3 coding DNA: TGTGCCAGCAGTTTAGGTGGGGGGCAAGAGACCCAGTACTTC.

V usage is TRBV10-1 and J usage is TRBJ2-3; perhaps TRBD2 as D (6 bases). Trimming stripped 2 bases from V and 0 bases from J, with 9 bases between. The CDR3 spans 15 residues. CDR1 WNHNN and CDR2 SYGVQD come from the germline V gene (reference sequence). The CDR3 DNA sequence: TGCGCCAGCAGTGAGATCAGCGGGAGCACAGATACGCAGTATTTT. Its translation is CASSEISGSTDTQYF.

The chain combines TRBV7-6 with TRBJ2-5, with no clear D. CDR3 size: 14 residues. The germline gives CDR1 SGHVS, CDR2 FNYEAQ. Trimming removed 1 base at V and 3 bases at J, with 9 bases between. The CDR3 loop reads CASSLGVMEETQYF. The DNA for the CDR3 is TGTGCCAGCAGCTTAGGAGTAATGGAAGAGACCCAGTACTTC. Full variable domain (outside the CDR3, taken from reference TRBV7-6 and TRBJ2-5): GAGVSQSPRYKVTKRGQDVALRCDPISGHVSLYWYRQALGQGPEFLTYFNYEAQQDKSGLPNDRFSAERPEGSISTLTIQRTEQRDSAMYRCASSLGVMEETQYFGPGTRLLVL.

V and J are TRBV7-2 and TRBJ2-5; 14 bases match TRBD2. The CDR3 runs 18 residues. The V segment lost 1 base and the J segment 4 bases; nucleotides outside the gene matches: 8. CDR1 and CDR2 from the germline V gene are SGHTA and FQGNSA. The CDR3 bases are TGTGCCAGCAGCTTAGGGACTAGCGGGAGGCGGGTGGGAGAGACCCAGTACTTC. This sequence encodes CASSLGTSGRRVGETQYF.

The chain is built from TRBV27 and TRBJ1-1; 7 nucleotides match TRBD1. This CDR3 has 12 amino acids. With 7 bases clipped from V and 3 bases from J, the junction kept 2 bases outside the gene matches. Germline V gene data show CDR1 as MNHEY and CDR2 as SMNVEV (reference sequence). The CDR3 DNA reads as TGTGCCAGCAAGGGGGCACACACTGAAGCTTTCTTT. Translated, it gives CASKGAHTEAFF.

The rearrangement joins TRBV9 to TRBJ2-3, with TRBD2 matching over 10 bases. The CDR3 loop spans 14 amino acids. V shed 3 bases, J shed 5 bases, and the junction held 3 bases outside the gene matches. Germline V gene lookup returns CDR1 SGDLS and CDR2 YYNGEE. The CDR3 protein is CASSGTSGKDTQYF. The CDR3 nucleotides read TGTGCCAGCAGCGGGACTAGCGGCAAAGATACGCAGTATTTT.

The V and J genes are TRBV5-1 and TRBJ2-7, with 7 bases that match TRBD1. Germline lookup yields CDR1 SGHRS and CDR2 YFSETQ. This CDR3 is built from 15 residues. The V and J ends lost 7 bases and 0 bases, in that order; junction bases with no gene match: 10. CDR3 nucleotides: TGCGCCAGCTCCTCCGGGACAGCCCCCTCCTACGAGCAGTACTTC. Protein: CASSSGTAPSYEQYF.

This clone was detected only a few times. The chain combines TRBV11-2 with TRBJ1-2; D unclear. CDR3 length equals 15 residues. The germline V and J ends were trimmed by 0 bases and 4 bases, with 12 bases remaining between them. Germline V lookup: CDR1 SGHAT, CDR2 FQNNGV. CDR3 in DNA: TGTGCCAGCAGCTTAGATACCGCAAGCGGCTATGGCTACACCTTC. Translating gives CASSLDTASGYGYTF.

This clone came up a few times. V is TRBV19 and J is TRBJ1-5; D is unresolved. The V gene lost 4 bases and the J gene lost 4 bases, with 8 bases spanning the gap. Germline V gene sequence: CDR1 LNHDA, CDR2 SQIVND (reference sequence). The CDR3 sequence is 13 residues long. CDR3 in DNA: TGTGCCAGTAGTACGTCGGTTAATCAGCCCCAGCATTTT. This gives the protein CASSTSVNQPQHF.

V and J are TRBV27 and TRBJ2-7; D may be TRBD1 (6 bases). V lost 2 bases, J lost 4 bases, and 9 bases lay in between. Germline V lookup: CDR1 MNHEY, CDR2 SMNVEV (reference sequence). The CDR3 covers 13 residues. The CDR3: CASSLETGYEQYF. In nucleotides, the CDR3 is TGTGCCAGCAGTTTAGAAACAGGGTACGAGCAGTACTTC.

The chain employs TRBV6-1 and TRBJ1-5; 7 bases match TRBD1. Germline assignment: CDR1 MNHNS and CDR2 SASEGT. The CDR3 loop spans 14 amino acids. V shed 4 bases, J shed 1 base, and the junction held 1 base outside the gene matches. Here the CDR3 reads CASSVGQSNQPQHF. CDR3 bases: TGTGCCAGCAGTGTGGGACAGAGCAATCAGCCCCAGCATTTT.

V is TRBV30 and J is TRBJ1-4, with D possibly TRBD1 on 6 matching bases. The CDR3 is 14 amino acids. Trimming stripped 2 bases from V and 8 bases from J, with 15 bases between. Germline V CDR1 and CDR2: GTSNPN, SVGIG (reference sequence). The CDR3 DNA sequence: TGTGCCTGGAGTCTCAGGGGCCTAGAAGAAAAACTGTTTTTT. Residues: CAWSLRGLEEKLFF.

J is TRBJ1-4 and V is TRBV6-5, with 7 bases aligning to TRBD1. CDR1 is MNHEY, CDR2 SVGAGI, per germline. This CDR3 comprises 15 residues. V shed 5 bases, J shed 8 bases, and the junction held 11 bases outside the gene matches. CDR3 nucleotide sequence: TGTGCCAGCAGTCCCCGACAGGGTGTGCGAGAAAAACTGTTTTTT. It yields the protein CASSPRQGVREKLFF.

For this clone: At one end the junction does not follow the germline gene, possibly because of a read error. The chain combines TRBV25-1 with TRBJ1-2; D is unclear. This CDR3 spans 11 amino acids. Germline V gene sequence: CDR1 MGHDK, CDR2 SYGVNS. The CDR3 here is CASSGTVLLVF. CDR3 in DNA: TGTGCCAGCAGTGGAACAGTGCTACTTGTTTTC.